This T cell receptor beta chain derives from a study of cytomegalovirus exposure and HLA in healthy donors. Whole-study findings and limits: Earlier analysis yielded a pattern in which most TCR beta V segments were productive about 87% or about 30% of the time.

Note on this clone: Its antigen is as yet unknown.

The PCR made use of 60 Vbeta and 13 Jbeta primers. Sequencing was performed with immunoSEQ multiplex PCR; in TCRdb, only in-frame clones are kept and a portion is missing. The sample contains under 150,000 clones, around 63% of which appear only once. The clonotype was recovered from a man aged 40-49 years in good health and CMV-seropositive. The material sequenced was PBMCs.

The CDR3 here is CASRRDRGGWPQHF. The CDR3, as DNA: TGTGCCAGCAGGAGAGACAGGGGAGGGTGGCCCCAGCATTTT. This chain joins TRBV2 and TRBJ1-5; 8 nucleotides match TRBD1. The germline V gene has CDR1 SNHLY and CDR2 FYNNEI. This CDR3 is built from 14 residues. With 6 bases clipped from V and 9 bases from J, the junction kept 10 bases outside the gene matches.